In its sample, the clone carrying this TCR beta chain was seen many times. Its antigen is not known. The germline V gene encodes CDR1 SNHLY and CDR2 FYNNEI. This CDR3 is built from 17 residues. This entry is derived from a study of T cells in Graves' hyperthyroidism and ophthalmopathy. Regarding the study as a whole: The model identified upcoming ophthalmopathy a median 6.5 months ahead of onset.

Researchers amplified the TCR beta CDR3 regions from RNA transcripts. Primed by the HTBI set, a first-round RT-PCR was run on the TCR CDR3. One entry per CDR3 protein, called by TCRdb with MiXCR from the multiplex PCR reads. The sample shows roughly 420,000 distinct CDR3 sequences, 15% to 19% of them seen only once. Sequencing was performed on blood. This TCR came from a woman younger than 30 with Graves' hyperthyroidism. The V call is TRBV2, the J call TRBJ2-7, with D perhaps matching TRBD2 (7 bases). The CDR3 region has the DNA TGTGCACCCCCTTTTGGGGGGGCGACCTCCTTTAACTACGAGCAGTACTTC. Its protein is CAPPFGGATSFNYEQYF.